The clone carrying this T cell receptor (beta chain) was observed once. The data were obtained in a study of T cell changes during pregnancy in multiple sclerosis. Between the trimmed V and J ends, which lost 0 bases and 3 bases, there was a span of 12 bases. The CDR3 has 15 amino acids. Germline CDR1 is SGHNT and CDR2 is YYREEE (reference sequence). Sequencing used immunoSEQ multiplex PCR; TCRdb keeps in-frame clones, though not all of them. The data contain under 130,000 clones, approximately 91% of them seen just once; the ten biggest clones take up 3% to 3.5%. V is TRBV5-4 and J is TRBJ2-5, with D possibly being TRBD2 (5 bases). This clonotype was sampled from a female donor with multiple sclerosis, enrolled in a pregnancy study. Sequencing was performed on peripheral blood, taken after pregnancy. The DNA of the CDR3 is TGTGCCAGCAGCTTGGGAGGGTGGTTTGAAGAGACCCAGTACTTC. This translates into CASSLGGWFEETQYF.